The table lists the clone carrying this TCR beta chain with many counts. The antigen is undetermined. V was cut by 6 bases and J by 0 bases, with 16 bases left in between. This CDR3 contains 16 residues. Germline V gives CDR1 MNHEY, CDR2 SVGEGT. Amplification of TCR beta CDR3 regions used RNA as the template. HTBI primers were used for first-round RT-PCR of the TCR CDR3. Using its own MiXCR run on the multiplex PCR reads, TCRdb lists one record per CDR3 protein. The table records approximately 430,000 distinct CDR3 sequences, about a sixth of them present only once. These data originate in a study of T cells in Graves' hyperthyroidism and ophthalmopathy. Study-wide findings and caveats: Ophthalmopathy could be told apart from stable hyperthyroidism with a 13 V-J model.

The source of this sequence is a woman aged 18-29 years with Graves' hyperthyroidism. V is TRBV6-2 or TRBV6-3 and J is TRBJ2-3; possible D gene TRBD2, 6 bases. Sequenced sample: blood. The CDR3 nucleotides read TGTGCCAGCAGGACGCGCGGACTATCTAGCACAGATACGCAGTATTTT. Translating gives CASRTRGLSSTDTQYF.